These 8 T cell receptor beta chains originate from one sample sequenced in a study of blood T cell repertoires in COVID-19. Assay used: immunoSEQ multiplex PCR; TCRdb lists only in-frame clones, some missing. The sample has 150,000 to 200,000 clones; 70% to 80% are singletons. The sequenced sample consisted of peripheral blood. These receptors all stem from a woman between 40 and 55 years old with COVID-19, enrolled during active disease.

V and J are TRBV27 and TRBJ2-7; no reliable D call. Per germline, CDR1 MNHEY and CDR2 SMNVEV (reference sequence). This CDR3 is 11 amino acids long. The germline V and J ends were trimmed by 8 bases and 3 bases, with 8 bases remaining between them. In nucleotides, the CDR3 is TGTGCCAGCCCTCAACACTACGAGCAGTACTTC. It specifies CASPQHYEQYF.

This chain uses TRBV18 with TRBJ2-5, with D tentatively TRBD1 (5 bases). Trimming took 0 bases from V and 2 from J, leaving 13 bases between them. Per germline, CDR1 KGHSH and CDR2 LQKENI. This CDR3 is 16 amino acids long. The CDR3 is CASSPPIRVWQETQYF. The DNA of the CDR3 is TGTGCCAGCTCACCACCGATCAGGGTTTGGCAAGAGACCCAGTACTTC. Supplemented by reference TRBV18 and TRBJ2-5, the full variable domain reads NAGVMQNPRHLVRRRGQEARLRCSPMKGHSHVYWYRQLPEEGLKFMVYLQKENIIDESGMPKERFSAEFPKEGPSILRIQQVVRGDSAAYFCASSPPIRVWQETQYFGPGTRLLVL.

The chain couples TRBV12-5 to TRBJ1-2; TRBD1 is a possible D gene (6 bases). The V and J ends lost 4 bases and 4 bases respectively, with 13 bases between them. From germline, CDR1 is LGHNT and CDR2 FRNRAP. CDR3 length: 14 amino acids. CDR3: CASGSLTGIYGYTF. The CDR3 nucleotides are TGTGCTAGTGGTTCGTTGACAGGCATCTATGGCTACACCTTC.

This chain joins TRBV18 and TRBJ2-1, with 11 bases lining up with TRBD2. The germline V gene encodes CDR1 KGHSH and CDR2 LQKENI. Germline trimming cut 6 bases from V and 4 bases from J; bases unmatched to any gene: 2. This CDR3 comprises 14 residues. CDR3 sequence reads: CASSGLAVYNEQFF. As DNA, the CDR3 is TGTGCCAGCTCGGGACTAGCGGTTTACAATGAGCAGTTCTTC.

The genes are TRBV7-2 and TRBJ2-6, with D hard to call. This CDR3 comprises 15 residues. Germline loops: CDR1 SGHTA, CDR2 FQGNSA. The V and J ends lost 2 bases and 2 bases respectively, with 7 bases between them. The CDR3 reads CASSLWLAGANVLTF. The CDR3, as DNA: TGTGCCAGCAGCTTATGGCTTGCTGGGGCCAACGTCCTGACTTTC. The full variable domain, rest sourced from reference TRBV7-2 and TRBJ2-6, is GAGVSQSPSNKVTEKGKDVELRCDPISGHTALYWYRQSLGQGLEFLIYFQGNSAPDKSGLPSDRFSAERTGGSVSTLTIQRTQQEDSAVYLCASSLWLAGANVLTFGAGSRLTVL.

The table lists this clone with a count of one. V is TRBV6-1 and J is TRBJ2-1; 7 bases align to TRBD1. CDR3 length: 17 amino acids. Trimming at V came to 1 base and at J to 7 bases, leaving 13 bases not matched to a gene. Germline V gene sequence: CDR1 MNHNS, CDR2 SASEGT. The CDR3 DNA is TGTGCCAGCAGTGAAGTCCTCACAGGGGTATTGGGGAATGAGCAGTTCTTC. Residues: CASSEVLTGVLGNEQFF.

CDR3 sequence (DNA): TGTGCCAGCAGTGTTTTCAGCCGGGACAGGGTTTTCTATGGCTACACCTTC. Encoded protein: CASSVFSRDRVFYGYTF. The rearrangement links TRBV25-1 to TRBJ1-2; 9 bases line up with TRBD1. J gave up 4 bases and V 4 bases, and 13 bases lay outside the gene matches. Germline CDR1 and CDR2: MGHDK and SYGVNS. This CDR3 contains 17 residues.

This chain connects TRBV10-1 to TRBJ2-3, with 9 bases aligning to TRBD1. The trim removed 9 bases at V and 2 bases at J, leaving 15 bases unmatched. The CDR3 is made up of 17 amino acids. Germline loops: CDR1 WNHNN, CDR2 SYGVQD (reference sequence). This CDR3 is CARYRDRAGYPTDTQYF. In DNA, the CDR3 is TGCGCCAGGTACCGGGACAGGGCCGGATACCCCACAGATACGCAGTATTTT.